This T cell receptor beta chain was recovered during a study of OX40 agonist ivuxolimab in advanced cancers. This clone was counted a single time. Its antigen is not known. General study findings and limits: At doses 0.1 to 3.0 mg/kg, CD4+ and CD8+ clones expanded.

There are 13 residues in the CDR3. V was pared by 7 bases and J by 5 bases, with 5 bases of the junction left unmatched. Germline V CDR1 and CDR2: SNHLY, FYNNEI. The repertoire was sequenced with immunoSEQ multiplex PCR; TCRdb's copy has only in-frame clones and lacks some. The table shows roughly 7,000 clones, with under 85% occurring only once. This TCR was recovered from an adult with an advanced solid tumor such as melanoma, head and neck, liver or kidney cancer. The chain employs TRBV2 and TRBJ2-1, with TRBD1 identical over 7 bases. The starting material was CD4+ or CD8+ T cells sorted from blood, obtained in a trial of the OX40 agonist ivuxolimab. The CDR3 coding sequence is TGTGCCAGCATGGACAGGTCGGACAATGAGCAGTTCTTC. Protein product: CASMDRSDNEQFF. Combining the CDR3 with reference TRBV2 and TRBJ2-1 gives the whole variable domain EPEVTQTPSHQVTQMGQEVILRCVPISNHLYFYWYRQILGQKVEFLVSFYNNEISEKSEIFDDQFSVERPDGSNFTLKIRSTKLEDSAMYFCASMDRSDNEQFFGPGTRLTVL.